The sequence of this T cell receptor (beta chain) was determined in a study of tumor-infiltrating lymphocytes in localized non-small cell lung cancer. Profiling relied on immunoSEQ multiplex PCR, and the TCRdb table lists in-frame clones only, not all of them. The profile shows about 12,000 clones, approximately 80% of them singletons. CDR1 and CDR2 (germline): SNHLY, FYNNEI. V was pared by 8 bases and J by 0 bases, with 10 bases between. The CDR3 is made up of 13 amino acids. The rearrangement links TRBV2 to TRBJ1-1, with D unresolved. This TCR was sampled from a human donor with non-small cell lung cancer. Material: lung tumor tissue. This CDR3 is CASAIYMNTEAFF. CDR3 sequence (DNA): TGTGCCAGCGCCATTTACATGAACACTGAAGCTTTCTTT. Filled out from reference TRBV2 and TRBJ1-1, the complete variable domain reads EPEVTQTPSHQVTQMGQEVILRCVPISNHLYFYWYRQILGQKVEFLVSFYNNEISEKSEIFDDQFSVERPDGSNFTLKIRSTKLEDSAMYFCASAIYMNTEAFFGQGTRLTVV.